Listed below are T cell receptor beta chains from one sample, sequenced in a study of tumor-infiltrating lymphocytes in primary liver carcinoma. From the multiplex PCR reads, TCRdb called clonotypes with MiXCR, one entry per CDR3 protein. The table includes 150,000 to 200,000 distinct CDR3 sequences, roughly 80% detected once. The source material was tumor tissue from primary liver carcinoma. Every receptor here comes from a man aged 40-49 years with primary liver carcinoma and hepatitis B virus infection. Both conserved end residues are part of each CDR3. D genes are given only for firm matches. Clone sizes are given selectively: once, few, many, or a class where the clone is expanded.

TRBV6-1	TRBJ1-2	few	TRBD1	TGTGCCAGTAGTACGGGACAGTTATATGGCTACACCTTC	CASSTGQLYGYTF
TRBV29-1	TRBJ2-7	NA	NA	TGCAGAGTTGTGGGGCAATCGAAGGAGCAGTACTTC	CRVVGQSKEQYF
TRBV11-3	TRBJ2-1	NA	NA	TGTGCCAGCAACTTAGGCGTCTCGAACTATGAACAGTTCTTC	CASNLGVSNYEQFF
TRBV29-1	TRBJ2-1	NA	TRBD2	TGCGGCGTTGGGGTCGGGGAGGGTTACAATGAACAGTTCTTC	CGVGVGEGYNEQFF
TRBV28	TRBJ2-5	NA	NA	TGTGTCAGCAGGAGGACAGCCCAAGAGACCCAGTACTTC	CVSRRTAQETQYF
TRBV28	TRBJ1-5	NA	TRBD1	TGTGCCAACAGTATGACAGGGGCCACCCAGCCCCATCATTTT	CANSMTGATQPHHF
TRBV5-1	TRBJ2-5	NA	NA	TGCACAAGCAGCTTGGGAAGACAGAAAGAGACCCAGTACTTC	CTSSLGRQKETQYF
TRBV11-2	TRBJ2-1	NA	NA	TGTGCCAGTAGCTCCTATGACGGGAGCTACAATGAGCAGTTCTTC	CASSSYDGSYNEQFF
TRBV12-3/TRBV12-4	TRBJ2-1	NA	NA	TGTGCATGCAGTTTCAGAGGGGCTAGCACCTACAATGAGCAGTTCTTC	CACSFRGASTYNEQFF
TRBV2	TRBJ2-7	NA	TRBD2	TGTGCCAGCACCGGGGGACTAGGCTACGAGCAGTACTTC	CASTGGLGYEQYF
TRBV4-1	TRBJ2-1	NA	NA	TGTGCCAGCAGCCAAGAAGGGACCGCGTGCCGTAAGCGTTTCTTC	CASSQEGTACRKRFF
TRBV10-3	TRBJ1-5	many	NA	TGTGCCATCAGTGACACTTGGGGCAATCAGCCCCAGCATTTT	CAISDTWGNQPQHF